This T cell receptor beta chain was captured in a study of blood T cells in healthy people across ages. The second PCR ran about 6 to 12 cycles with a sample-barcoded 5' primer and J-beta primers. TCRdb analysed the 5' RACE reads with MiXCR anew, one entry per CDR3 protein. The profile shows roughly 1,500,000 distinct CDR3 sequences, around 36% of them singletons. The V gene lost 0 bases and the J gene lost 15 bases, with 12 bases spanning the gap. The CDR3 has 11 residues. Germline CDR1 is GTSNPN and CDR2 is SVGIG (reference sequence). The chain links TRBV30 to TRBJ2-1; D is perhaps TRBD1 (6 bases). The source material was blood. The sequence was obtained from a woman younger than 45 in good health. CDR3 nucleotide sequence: TGTGCCTGGAGTGTTAGGGACACAGGGTTCTTC. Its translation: CAWSVRDTGFF.